This TCR beta chain emerged from a study of blood T cell repertoires in COVID-19. CDR3 size: 12 residues. CDR1 is LGHDT and CDR2 is YNNKEL in the germline V gene (reference sequence). V lost 4 bases and J 5 bases, leaving 6 bases between the germline ends. Followed over time, Seattle patients had been enrolled while infection was active. Sequenced by immunoSEQ multiplex PCR; TCRdb stores in-frame clones only, minus some. Of over 200,000 clones listed, just under 90% are singletons. Specimen: peripheral blood. This receptor was identified in a man aged 25 to 45 with COVID-19, enrolled during active disease. J is TRBJ1-5 and V is TRBV3-1 (or the pseudogene TRBV3-2), with D maybe TRBD1 (5 bases). CDR3 sequence reads: CASSRGDQPQHF. CDR3 coding DNA: TGTGCCAGCAGCCGGGGGGATCAGCCCCAGCATTTT.